The present T cell receptor beta chain was sequenced within a study of cytomegalovirus exposure and HLA in healthy donors (TCRdb year 2017). Background on the whole study: According to an earlier analysis of several hundred of the donors, about 179 million T cells yielded some 110 million unique TCR beta sequences and about 280 Gb of sequence data. A later analysis re-examined previously published TCR beta repertoires from about 670 donors and added high-resolution HLA genotyping to investigate patterns of TCR occurrence. Class I and class II HLA loci were covered by the typing at four-digit resolution. The study used immunosequencing to profile the T cell repertoires of under 700 subjects and linked those repertoires to cytomegalovirus serostatus. On average, roughly 250,000 unique TCR beta nucleotide sequences were sequenced per donor among 398 genotyped donors of the cohort, with 15% to 20% of those sequences being non-productive. The study aimed to test whether cataloging public T cell receptors could reveal signatures of past pathogen exposure. Approximately 300 gigabases of sequencing data and tens of millions of unique TCR sequences made up an early release that covered approximately 620 HLA-typed donors. Several DR-DQ haplotypes were handled as single units for association and clustering because linkage in the cohort was strong. Donor age, sex, ethnicity and CMV serostatus were compiled alongside the repertoire data. In a later genetic analysis, genome-wide SNP genotypes for about 55% of the 666 donors were used, and that subset was treated as a discovery cohort. The number of donors typed differed by locus, with about 629-630 for A, B, C, DRB1 and DQB1, around 500 for DQA1, nearly 610 for DPA1, and around 450 for DPB1. Of the roughly 430 genotyped donors, about 80% fell in the genetic ancestry cluster associated with self-reported Caucasian donors. Rather than drawing on any new phenotypic data, the later analysis identified candidate immune exposures from TCR beta sequences and the way those sequences occurred across donors. To predict cytomegalovirus infection status, the study combined high-throughput TCR immunosequencing, statistical association of individual TCRs with disease status, and machine learning. In addition to the first cohort of roughly 670 subjects, a separate validation cohort of under 150 different subjects was used. An earlier analysis of approximately 630 of the donors applied high-throughput TCR beta sequencing to assess whether each TCR beta V gene segment acted as functional or pseudogenic. Every discovery cohort repertoire had been produced on one sequencing platform.

On this clone: Its antigen specificity is not known. Base qualities are not recorded, but no much larger clone differs from it by a single base.

The study at large found these results: The classifier was reported to diagnose cytomegalovirus status with high specificity and sensitivity in both the original cohort and the validation cohort. Compared with the roughly 700-donor mean, donors in an Asian-associated ancestry cluster had fewer N-insertions in productive TCRs, according to a later genetic analysis. A later analysis reported that several top co-occurrence clusters appeared linked to parvovirus B19, influenza, CMV and Epstein-Barr virus. The earlier analysis of some 540 of the donors excluded 15 to 20 rarely observed V segments, including chromosome 9 orphons, because counts were too low. The study listed 164 TCR beta chains as associated with cytomegalovirus. An association between a missense DCLRE1C variant and V-gene and J-gene trimming of TCR beta chains was found in a later genetic analysis and replicated in an independent cohort. According to a later analysis, TCR association rates differed among HLA loci, with DRB1 alleles showing the most associated TCRs and HLA-C alleles showing the fewest. In a later analysis, some 18,000 TCR beta sequences were associated with specific HLA alleles at a false discovery rate of 0.05. Because some donors lacked HLA typing at each locus, the association tests relied only on the typed subset. An earlier analysis of 587 of the donors showed that most TCR beta V segments appeared in productive rearrangements either about 87% or about 30% of the time, which broadly matched IMGT annotations. Across donors, most TCR sequences were observed very rarely, whereas some public TCRs were present in many individuals. The only immune exposure information available for the cohort was CMV serostatus. In vitro tests confirmed that a few of the cytomegalovirus-associated TCR beta chains recognize cytomegalovirus antigens. A group of highly shared sequence variants was considered likely to be a technical artifact of the sequencing pipeline. Presence/absence analyses assumed roughly uniform sequencing depth across donors, an assumption that may not hold. Most CMV-associated TCR beta chains appeared to be HLA-restricted in a later analysis, and the HLA associations seemed to be driven largely by CMV exposure. In a later analysis, HLA-associated TCR beta chains were found to be more clonally expanded and to have lower generation probabilities than equally common non-associated chains. According to the authors, the approach could potentially be generalized to other disease states and immunological phenotypes. The cohort was sequenced for TCR beta chains only, and without alpha or paired-chain data the features that could be detected were limited. Some IMGT-functional V segments, including TRBV6-2 and TRBV6-3, could not be distinguished by the 87-base-pair reads and were therefore excluded. Correlated functional status among segregating V segments might be attributable to linkage disequilibrium, but an unknown experimental factor could not be ruled out. A further reported finding was that TCR beta sequences accurately predicted the HLA-A and HLA-B alleles for most subjects in the first cohort. Strong co-occurrence of HLA alleles, especially DR and DQ, made assigning TCR associations to individual alleles difficult.

Taken from cysteine to phenylalanine, the CDR3 has 16 residues. Only the CDR3 DNA is retained, 48 bases long and in frame from the first base. The V and J ends are trimmed by 6 bases and 0 bases, leaving 18 bases between them. CDR1 and CDR2 are drawn from the germline V gene: SGDLS, YYNGEE. The library was built by means of the immunoSEQ multiplex PCR assay. A mixture of 60 forward primers for TCR Vbeta segments and 13 reverse primers for TCR Jbeta segments was used in the multiplex PCR. The CDR3 region of rearranged TCR beta genes was amplified from genomic DNA by a multiplex PCR assay. The Illumina HiSeq System was used to sequence the amplified TCR beta libraries as 87-base-pair reads. Regarding the original processing steps: A later analysis counted approximately 76 million unique TCR beta chains across the approximately 700 repertoires, and 10 million to 11 million of these chains were shared by at least two donors. Raw reads were error-corrected and collapsed into unique sequences by a nearest-neighbor algorithm in which closely related sequences were merged to remove PCR and sequencing errors. Alignment of CDR3 sequences to IMGT reference sequences was used to assign V, D and J gene segments. Each retained sequence needed at least a six-nucleotide match to both a V gene segment and a J gene segment. Rearrangements were called productive when the CDR3 lacked stop codons and stayed in frame with V and J; all others were non-productive. Following IMGT convention, CDR3 was defined as the stretch from the second conserved V-encoded cysteine to the conserved J-encoded phenylalanine. The earlier analysis of about 590 of the donors excluded sequences that lacked an unambiguous match to a single V gene segment. An earlier analysis of over 450 of the donors classified V segments as functional when productive rearrangements were above 56.7% and as segregating when the standard deviation between donors was above 5%. A statistical classification framework was built to diagnose cytomegalovirus status from the catalog of TCR beta chain sequences. In a later analysis, V and J genes were assigned by comparing TCR nucleotide sequences against IMGT/GENE-DB human TR gene sequences. A later analysis assigned CDR3 sequences and most-parsimonious VDJ recombination scenarios with the TCRdist pipeline. In a later analysis, every TCR beta chain was defined by the combination of its CDR3 amino acid sequence and its V-gene family, and reads without a unique V-gene family were dropped. A later analysis removed 592 highly shared, low-generation-probability nucleotide sequences to deal with suspected cross-contamination and a sequencing artifact. A later analysis calculated a clonal expansion index for each public chain from normalized within-repertoire ranks of inferred template counts. In a later analysis, generation probabilities were computed using a VDJ recombination model fitted to out-of-frame rearrangements, and the results were checked against IGoR. In a later analysis, hypergeometric tests were used to score TCR-TCR, TCR-HLA and TCR-CMV co-occurrence, with a repertoire-size bias correction applied to TCR pairs. A later analysis estimated false discovery rates by permuting HLA or CMV assignments 20 times. In a later analysis, co-occurring TCRs were grouped using DBSCAN, with TCRdist sequence similarity added in when clustering inside HLA-allele-positive subsets. For co-occurrence clustering, repertoires with fewer than 30,000 or more than 120,000 public chains were excluded, along with four to six repertoires with anomalous nucleotide sharing. In TCRdb, the immuneACCESS table is reduced to in-frame sequences with V and J assigned. These tables do not hold every clone; where another copy was compared, an unresolved V gene accounts for under half, and the others remain unexplained. The D gene and trimming were derived from the DNA, and the V and J assignments and clone size from that table. The sample table contains 100,000 to 150,000 clones; only one count was recorded for approximately 15% of them. 1.5% to 2% of the sample is taken by the ten largest.

In total, roughly 670 healthy bone marrow donors made up the cohort. Cohort members were all nominally healthy when sampled, although unrecorded immune exposures were likely present. The donor was CMV seronegative and was included in the group of 352 seronegative cohort members. A peripheral blood sample was collected from each donor, and TCR beta sequencing was performed on peripheral blood mononuclear cells. The Qiagen DNeasy Blood Extraction Kit was used to extract genomic DNA from the blood cell samples. This TCR was sampled from a woman aged 18-29 years in good health and CMV-seronegative. Specimen: PBMCs. The chain was built from TRBV9 and TRBJ1-1; a tentative D call is TRBD1 (5 bases match). The base sequence is TGTGCCAGCACCATCGTGGCACAGGCCATGAACACTGAAGCTTTCTTT. This yields the protein CASTIVAQAMNTEAFF.